Detailed here is one TCR beta chain. The sample originates from a study of shared clonotypes between healthy human individuals. TCRdb's copy holds only in-frame clones and misses some; the assay was immunoSEQ multiplex PCR. Found here are more than 2,000,000 clones, around nine tenths of them singletons; the top ten hold around 0.15%. V dropped 6 bases and J dropped 4; count of bases not matched to a gene: 11. Germline-derived CDR1 and CDR2 are SGHRS and YFSETQ. The CDR3 runs 15 residues. The chain is built from TRBV5-1 and TRBJ2-3, with 7 bases matching TRBD1. This sequence originates from a man between 18 and 35 years old in good health. The specimen sequenced was naive CD4+ T cells sorted from blood. Subset in this sample: CD45RA+ positively selected. Written as DNA, the CDR3 is TGCGCCAGCAACTCCGAGGGGGCTGGCGCAGATACGCAGTATTTT. This gives the protein CASNSEGAGADTQYF.